This T cell receptor beta chain stems from a study of siplizumab effects on memory and regulatory T cells. With respect to this clone: Its antigen is not known.

Sequencing used immunoSEQ multiplex PCR; TCRdb keeps in-frame clones, though not all of them. The sample yields roughly 56,000 clones, about 98% seen once. Study-wide results and caveats: In the presence of siplizumab, alloreactive sequences traceable to unstimulated CD4+ memory cells were significantly reduced.

The source is a human donor in good health. Sequences were obtained from naive CD8+ T cells sorted from blood.

The CDR3 DNA follows: TGTGCCAGCAGCTTAGTCGCTAGCGGGAGGGTGGTAGGAGAGACCCAGTACTTC. It translates to CASSLVASGRVVGETQYF. The V and J genes are TRBV7-6 and TRBJ2-5; 12 bases agree with TRBD2. The CDR3 length is 18 residues. Germline values: CDR1 SGHVS, CDR2 FNYEAQ. The J segment lost 4 bases and the V segment lost 1 base, leaving 10 bases of the junction unmatched. The entire variable domain, with the rest obtained from reference TRBV7-6 and TRBJ2-5, is as follows: GAGVSQSPRYKVTKRGQDVALRCDPISGHVSLYWYRQALGQGPEFLTYFNYEAQQDKSGLPNDRFSAERPEGSISTLTIQRTEQRDSAMYRCASSLVASGRVVGETQYFGPGTRLLVL.